The rows below give T cell receptor beta chains drawn from one sample of a study of T cell repertoires in cytomegalovirus infection. TCRdb used MiXCR to reprocess the reads, holding one entry per CDR3 protein. This table holds 450,000 to 550,000 distinct CDR3 sequences, 16% found once. The sequenced sample was CD8+ T cells from PBMCs. The receptors were sampled from a human donor in good health (CMV status not recorded). Some clones in this sample may be carry-over from other donors' samples. The CDR3 runs from the conserved cysteine through the conserved F or W. A D gene is named only where the DNA matches it firmly. The listing skips clone size in some rows; elsewhere it reads once, few, many or a size class.

TRBJ2-7	many	TRBV7-6	.	TGTGCCAGCAGCTCCGCGTGGAACGAGCAGTACTTC	CASSSAWNEQYF
TRBJ1-1	many	TRBV7-9	.	TGTGCCAGCAGCTTAATCTCGGGGGTCACTGAAGCTTTCTTT	CASSLISGVTEAFF
TRBJ2-7	few	TRBV20-1	.	TGCAGTGCTAGAGATAGGTTGGGGCCGAGACCCTACGAGCAGTACTTC	CSARDRLGPRPYEQYF
TRBJ1-2	.	TRBV5-6	.	TGTGCCAGCAGCTCCGGTGACTCCGCCTATGGCTACACCTTC	CASSSGDSAYGYTF
TRBJ2-1	many	TRBV2	.	TGTGCCAGCAGTGACGGCTCGGAGGGGATATACAATGAGCAGTTCTTC	CASSDGSEGIYNEQFF
TRBJ1-5	many	TRBV10-3	.	TGTGCCATCAGTGATTCAGGGGCGAGCAATCAGCCCCAGCATTTT	CAISDSGASNQPQHF
TRBJ2-2	.	TRBV27	.	TGTGCCAGCAGTTTGGGACCGGAAGGGGGGGCCGGGGAGCTGTTTTTT	CASSLGPEGGAGELFF
TRBJ1-5	many	TRBV12-3/TRBV12-4	TRBD1	TGTGCCAGCAGTTTAGGGACAGGCCGGGGGACCTATCAGCCCCAGCATTTT	CASSLGTGRGTYQPQHF
TRBJ2-1	many	TRBV5-4	.	TGTGCCAGCAGCTCCTCGTCGACAGGTCGGTATGAGCAGTTCTTC	CASSSSSTGRYEQFF
TRBJ2-7	many	TRBV12-3/TRBV12-4	.	TGTGCCAGCAGGGATATAGGGGCCACCGGTAACGAGCAGTACTTC	CASRDIGATGNEQYF
TRBJ2-1	many	TRBV10-3	.	TGTGCCATCAGGGCAGGGTGGGAGCAGTTCTTC	CAIRAGWEQFF
TRBJ2-7	many	TRBV7-7	.	TGTGCCAGCAGCTTACGACTGGGCGCTTCCTACGAGCAGTACTTC	CASSLRLGASYEQYF
TRBJ1-1	many	TRBV6-5	.	TGTGCCAGCACCGCCCGGGGGGCTGCCACTGAAGCTTTCTTT	CASTARGAATEAFF
TRBJ2-7	many	TRBV10-3	TRBD2	TGTGCCATCAGTGAGGCTAGCGGGAGGGCCTTGTTCGACGAGCAGTACTTC	CAISEASGRALFDEQYF
TRBJ1-1	many	TRBV10-3	.	TGTGCCATCAGTGAGGGTCCGTTCGAGAACACTGAAGCTTTCTTT	CAISEGPFENTEAFF
TRBJ1-4	few	TRBV2	.	TGTGCCAGCAGTGTCTCAGGGGTAATTAATGAAAAACTGTTTTTT	CASSVSGVINEKLFF
TRBJ1-2	many	TRBV4-1	TRBD1	TGCGCCAGCAGACATCCCGGACAGGTTCAAGGCTACACCTTC	CASRHPGQVQGYTF
TRBJ1-1	many	TRBV4-1	.	TGCGCCAGCAGCCAAGAAGCGGGAATCGAGGGGACTGAAGCTTTCTTT	CASSQEAGIEGTEAFF
TRBJ2-1	many	TRBV7-9	.	TGTGCCAGCAGCATGACAGGAGAGCAGTTCTTC	CASSMTGEQFF
TRBJ1-1	few	TRBV9	.	TGTGCCAGCAGCGTAGCTTCGTCCCCGGGGGCTAACACTGAAGCTTTCTTT	CASSVASSPGANTEAFF
TRBJ1-2	many	TRBV7-6	TRBD1	TGTGCCAGCAGCTCTAGGGGACAGCTCTATGGCTACACCTTC	CASSSRGQLYGYTF
TRBJ1-1	many	TRBV12-3/TRBV12-4	.	TGTGCCAGCAGCAACCCCGGTGTGTACACTGAAGCTTTCTTT	CASSNPGVYTEAFF
TRBJ2-3	many	TRBV29-1	TRBD2	TGCAGCGTGGGGACTAGCGGGAGGGCCTTAGATACGCAGTATTTT	CSVGTSGRALDTQYF
TRBJ2-1	many	TRBV7-9	TRBD2	TGTGCCAGCAGCTTGAATAGCGGGAGGGCCGGTTGGAATGAGCAGTTCTTC	CASSLNSGRAGWNEQFF
TRBJ1-2	few	TRBV6-1	.	TGTCAGACCGGTCTGAATGGCTACACCTTC	CQTGLNGYTF
TRBJ2-7	.	TRBV5-4	TRBD1	TGTGCCAGCAGCTTATACTCCGGGACAGGGGGTCGCGAGCAGTACTTC	CASSLYSGTGGREQYF
TRBJ1-2	many	TRBV12-3/TRBV12-4	TRBD1	TGTGCCAGCAGTCCCGGGACAGGGGGCGACTATGGCTACACCTTC	CASSPGTGGDYGYTF
TRBJ2-2	.	TRBV7-3	.	TGTGCCAGCAGCTCGCATGGCGACACCGGGGAGCTGTTTTTT	CASSSHGDTGELFF
TRBJ1-2	many	TRBV6-1	TRBD1	TGTGCCAGCAGTGAATTGGACAGGGGGCGCATGGACTATGGCTACACCTTC	CASSELDRGRMDYGYTF
TRBJ2-7	many	TRBV7-9	.	TGTGCCAGCGTGGGGACCGCTTCCTACGAGCAGTACTTC	CASVGTASYEQYF
TRBJ2-3	.	TRBV9	.	TGTGCCAGCAGCGTAGTGATAACAGCGAGCACAGATACGCAGTATTTT	CASSVVITASTDTQYF
TRBJ2-5	.	TRBV3-1	.	TGTGCCAGCAGCCAAGAAGGCGGGAAGAGAGAGACCCAGTACTTC	CASSQEGGKRETQYF
TRBJ2-3	many	TRBV7-6	.	TGTGCCAGCAGCTTAGGCGCGGTGGGCGACAGACCCACAGATACGCAGTATTTT	CASSLGAVGDRPTDTQYF
TRBJ2-4	.	TRBV20-1	.	TGCAGTGCTAGACACAAGGACACCGCCAAAAACATTCAGTACTTC	CSARHKDTAKNIQYF
TRBJ2-5	many	TRBV5-4	TRBD1	TGTGCCAGCAGCGGGGGTCCAGGACAGGGTGTGGAGACCCAGTACTTC	CASSGGPGQGVETQYF
TRBJ1-2	few	TRBV19	TRBD1	TGTGCCAGTACCACCGGACAGGGCGGTGGCTACACCTTC	CASTTGQGGGYTF
TRBJ2-2	.	TRBV4-1	TRBD1	TGCGCCAGCAGCCAGCCTCCAGGGGGCCCCACCGGGGAGCTGTTTTTT	CASSQPPGGPTGELFF
TRBJ2-7	many	TRBV4-1	TRBD1	TGCGCCAGCAGCCATGGACAGGGAGGCTCCTACGAGCAGTACTTC	CASSHGQGGSYEQYF
TRBJ2-1	.	TRBV20-1	TRBD2	TGCAGTGCCAGACTAGCGGGGGGGCGACACAATGAGCAGTTCTTC	CSARLAGGRHNEQFF
TRBJ2-1	.	TRBV27	TRBD2	TGTGCCAGCAGTTTTCCTAGCGGGAGTTCCAGCTCCTACAATGAGCAGTTCTTC	CASSFPSGSSSSYNEQFF
TRBJ1-1	many	TRBV7-9	TRBD1	TGTGCCAGCAGCCTGTCCGGGACAGGCGTGAACACTGAAGCTTTCTTT	CASSLSGTGVNTEAFF
TRBJ2-3	many	TRBV7-8	TRBD1	TGTGCCAGCAGCTTCCCCTTCGGGACAGGGGAAACAGATACGCAGTATTTT	CASSFPFGTGETDTQYF
TRBJ2-1	many	TRBV5-4	.	TGTGCCAGCAGCTGGACAACAGGCGAGCAGTTCTTC	CASSWTTGEQFF
TRBJ2-5	many	TRBV10-3	TRBD1	TGTGCCATCAGTGAAACCGACAGGGAAGTCAAAGAGACCCAGTACTTC	CAISETDREVKETQYF
TRBJ2-1	few	TRBV20-1	.	TGCAGTGCTAGAGATAAGGTGTATGAGCAGTTCTTC	CSARDKVYEQFF
TRBJ2-7	few	TRBV27	TRBD2	TGTGCCAGCAGTTTTAGCGGGACAACCTCCCCCGAGCAGTACTTC	CASSFSGTTSPEQYF
TRBJ1-3	few	TRBV9	TRBD1	TGTGCCAGCAGCGGGACATGGACAGGCAGCTCTGGAAACACCATATATTTT	CASSGTWTGSSGNTIYF
TRBJ1-1	.	TRBV3-1	.	TGTGCCAGCAGCCTCGTTCTCAGTAACACTGAAGCTTTCTTT	CASSLVLSNTEAFF
TRBJ1-1	.	TRBV29-1	.	TGCAGCGTTCCGAGGGGGGGCTATACAAACACTGAAGCTTTCTTT	CSVPRGGYTNTEAFF
TRBJ2-7	.	TRBV19	.	TGTGCCAGTAGTGGGGCGGGGGCCCCTTACGAGCAGTACTTC	CASSGAGAPYEQYF
TRBJ1-2	many	TRBV7-9	.	TGTGCCAGCAGCTTAGTAAGGGACGATGGCTACACCTTC	CASSLVRDDGYTF
TRBJ2-1	.	TRBV27	TRBD2	TGTGCCAGCAGAACCAAAGCTAGCGGGAGGGCCACTTACAATGAGCAGTTCTTC	CASRTKASGRATYNEQFF
TRBJ2-1	many	TRBV11-2	.	TGTGCCAGCAGCCCTATGGATGAGCAGTTCTTC	CASSPMDEQFF
TRBJ2-3	many	TRBV6-5	.	TGTGCCAGCAGTTCCTCTTCCGCAGGGACGCAGTATTTT	CASSSSSAGTQYF
TRBJ2-3	.	TRBV29-1	.	TGCAGCGTTGAAGGCCCGGGGGCAGGGAGGACAGATACGCAGTATTTT	CSVEGPGAGRTDTQYF
TRBJ2-7	.	TRBV6-5	.	TGTGCCAGCAGTTACCGCAGGGAAGTTTCTAACGAGCAGTACTTC	CASSYRREVSNEQYF
TRBJ2-7	many	TRBV7-9	TRBD1	TGTGCCACCGGGACAGGGAGATCCTACGAGCAGTACTTC	CATGTGRSYEQYF
TRBJ1-3	many	TRBV19	.	TGTGCCAGTAGTATATCACCAGGTGGCACTGGAAACACCATATATTTT	CASSISPGGTGNTIYF